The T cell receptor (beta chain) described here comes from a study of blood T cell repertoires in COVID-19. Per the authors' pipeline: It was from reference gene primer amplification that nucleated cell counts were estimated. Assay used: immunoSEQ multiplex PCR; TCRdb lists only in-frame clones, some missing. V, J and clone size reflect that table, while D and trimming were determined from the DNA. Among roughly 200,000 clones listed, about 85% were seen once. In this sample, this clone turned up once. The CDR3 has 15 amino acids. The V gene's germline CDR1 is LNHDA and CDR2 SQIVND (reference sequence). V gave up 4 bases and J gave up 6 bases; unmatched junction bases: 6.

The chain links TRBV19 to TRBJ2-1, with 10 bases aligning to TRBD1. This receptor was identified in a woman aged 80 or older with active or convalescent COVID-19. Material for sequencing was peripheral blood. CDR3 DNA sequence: TGTGCCAGTAGTAGGTCTGGACAGGGGGGCAATGAGCAGTTCTTC. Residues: CASSRSGQGGNEQFF.